This TCR beta chain comes out of a study of blood T cell repertoires in COVID-19. Study-wide background: Material from acute and convalescent COVID-19 was sourced from the United States, Italy and Spain. The analysed material was cDNA or gDNA that came from T cells, B-cell-depleted T cells, or PBMCs.

V was trimmed by 0 bases and J by 5 bases, leaving 13 bases between them. CDR1 is LNHNV, CDR2 YYDKDF, per germline (reference sequence). CDR3 size: 15 residues. Using immunoSEQ multiplex PCR, the repertoire was profiled, and TCRdb retains in-frame clones only, with some absent. Found here are about 110,000 clones, more than 80% of them singletons; the top ten hold about 8.1%. Sequencing input: peripheral blood. The rearrangement uses TRBV15 and TRBJ2-5, with a tentative D call TRBD1 (5 bases). This receptor was identified in a woman aged 35 to 49 with acute or convalescent COVID-19. The CDR3 protein is CATSREIQGRETQYF. CDR3 bases: TGTGCCACCAGCAGAGAGATTCAGGGTCGTGAGACCCAGTACTTC.